The table lists the clone carrying this T cell receptor beta chain with many counts. These data belong to a study of CD8+CD57+ T cells in acquired aplastic anemia. Looking at the study overall: When averaged, DNA from sorted CD4+ and CD8+ cells came to around 3 ug.

It was patients with CD8+CD57+ cell expansion by flow cytometry who were chosen for sequencing. The enrolled patients all had severe acquired aplastic anemia. When blood sampling took place, the patients had received no therapy. CDR3 and TCR beta VDJ profiling relied on a genomic DNA template. One entry per CDR3 protein, called by TCRdb with MiXCR from the reads. The data contain tens of thousands of distinct CDR3 sequences, roughly two thirds of them singletons. CDR1 and CDR2 (germline): MNHEY, SMNVEV (reference sequence). Trimming left V 1 base short and J 5 bases short, with 12 bases between. The CDR3 sequence is 14 residues long.

The rearrangement links TRBV27 to TRBJ2-7; possibly TRBD1 or TRBD2 for D (7 bases each). The origin of this receptor is a human donor with aplastic anemia. Sequencing was carried out using sorted CD4+, CD8+, or CD8+CD57+ T cells (not recorded which) from PBMCs. Here the CDR3 reads CASSLWQGGDEQYF. CDR3 DNA: TGTGCCAGCAGTTTATGGCAGGGGGGGGACGAGCAGTACTTC.